These 21 T cell receptor beta chains originate from one sample sequenced in a study of identical twins. In TCRdb, the 5' RACE reads were re-called with MiXCR into one record per CDR3 protein. The table shows around 470,000 distinct CDR3 sequences, with 14% occurring only once. These data also formed part of another study, on yellow fever vaccine responses in identical twins.

The sequenced sample consisted of CD4+ T cells sorted from blood. These receptor sequences come from a woman between 18 and 29 years old in good health.

Many counts were recorded for this clonotype. The CDR3 loop reads CASSLEDYEQYF. CDR3 in DNA: TGCGCCAGCAGCTTGGAGGACTACGAGCAGTACTTC. The chain combines TRBV5-1 with TRBJ2-7; D unresolved. This CDR3 has 12 residues. V was trimmed by 0 bases and J by 3 bases, leaving 4 bases between them. The germline V gene encodes CDR1 SGHRS and CDR2 YFSETQ.

This clonotype was observed a few times. The chain combines TRBV29-1 with TRBJ2-7, with TRBD2 matching 11 bases. Germline CDR1 reads SQVTM; CDR2 reads ANQGSEA. Trimming cost V 0 bases and J 3 bases; bases outside gene matches: 10. The CDR3 has 17 amino acids. The CDR3 DNA follows: TGCAGCGTTGAAGAGCGGGGGCTAGCGGGAGGACTCTACGAGCAGTACTTC. It translates to CSVEERGLAGGLYEQYF.

This clonotype was seen a few times. V is TRBV6-2 or TRBV6-3 and J is TRBJ1-1; tentatively, D is TRBD1 (5 bases). V lost 4 bases to trimming and J lost 1 base, with 10 bases between them. Per germline, CDR1 MNHEY and CDR2 SVGEGT. This CDR3 spans 14 amino acids. The DNA of the CDR3 is TGTGCCAGCAGTTCTCGGGGCGGGAACACTGAAGCTTTCTTT. It yields the protein CASSSRGGNTEAFF.

This clonotype was picked up many times. V usage is TRBV10-3 and J usage is TRBJ2-7; 15 positions agree with TRBD2. The CDR3 spans 18 residues. The germline gives CDR1 ENHRY, CDR2 SYGVKD. The J segment lost 1 base and the V segment lost 4 bases, leaving 8 bases of the junction unmatched. CDR3 coding DNA: TGTGCCATCAGTGGGCCCCGGACTAGCGGGAGGGGATCCTACGAGCAGTACTTC. Amino acids: CAISGPRTSGRGSYEQYF.

This chain uses TRBV2 with TRBJ2-1; 7 positions agree with TRBD2. There are 13 residues in the CDR3. Germline loops: CDR1 SNHLY, CDR2 FYNNEI. Trimming removed 0 bases from V and 9 bases from J; junction bases left unmatched: 2. The DNA for the CDR3 is TGTGCCAGCAGTGAAGCGGGGGGGGGTGAGCAGTTCTTC. It encodes CASSEAGGGEQFF.

The CDR3 coding sequence is TGTGCCAGCAGCTTAGCCAGCGGGACTAGCGCACAAGAGACCCAGTACTTC. Amino acids: CASSLASGTSAQETQYF. The chain combines TRBV7-9 with TRBJ2-5; 10 positions agree with TRBD2. J lost 2 bases, V lost 0 bases, and 6 bases had no gene match. The CDR3 is 17 amino acids. Germline CDR1 is SEHNR and CDR2 is FQNEAQ (reference sequence).

The chain joins TRBV4-2 to TRBJ2-3; 7 bases line up with TRBD1. Germline CDR1 is LGHNA and CDR2 is YNFKEQ. This CDR3 has 16 amino acids. The trim removed 5 bases at V and 2 bases at J, leaving 10 bases unmatched. CDR3 amino acids: CASSAAMGQPTDTQYF. The DNA for the CDR3 is TGTGCCAGCAGCGCAGCGATGGGACAGCCCACAGATACGCAGTATTTT.

The chain joins TRBV9 to TRBJ2-1, with D tentatively TRBD1 (6 bases). The V end lost 0 bases, the J end lost 5 bases, and 12 bases lay between the germline ends. The CDR3 extends over 15 amino acids. Germline CDR1 and CDR2: SGDLS and YYNGEE. In DNA form, the CDR3 reads TGTGCCAGCAGCGTAGCTACCAGGGGAGACAATGAGCAGTTCTTC. Translated, it gives CASSVATRGDNEQFF.

The chain carries TRBV3-1 and TRBJ1-2, with D hard to call. This CDR3 region has 14 residues. Trimming stripped 1 base from V and 3 bases from J, with 9 bases between. Germline CDR1 reads LGHDT; CDR2 reads YNNKEL (reference sequence). The CDR3 DNA reads TGTGCCAGCAGCCAAGTGAACAGCTACTATGGCTACACCTTC. Amino acids: CASSQVNSYYGYTF.

In its sample, this clonotype was seen many times. The J gene is TRBJ2-5, the V gene TRBV29-1; D may be TRBD2 (6 bases). The germline CDR1 and CDR2 sequences are SQVTM and ANQGSEA. There are 12 residues in the CDR3. The V end lost 4 bases, the J end lost 5 bases, and 11 bases lay between the germline ends. CDR3 sequence: CSVAGGGETQYF. CDR3 bases: TGCAGCGTTGCGGGTGGAGGGGAGACCCAGTACTTC.

In this sample, this clonotype turned up a few times. The chain recombines TRBV29-1 with TRBJ2-1; 10 bases match TRBD2. The CDR3 covers 14 residues. Trimming took 8 bases from V and 9 from J; bases not matched to a gene: 13. The germline gives CDR1 SQVTM, CDR2 ANQGSEA. The CDR3 spells CSMSGASGSTEQFF. Written as DNA, the CDR3 is TGCAGCATGAGTGGGGCTAGCGGGAGTACTGAGCAGTTCTTC.

This clonotype has a handful of counts. The chain is built from TRBV10-3 and TRBJ2-2; 7 nucleotides agree with TRBD1. Trimming removed 0 bases from V and 6 bases from J; junction bases left unmatched: 1. Germline V gene data show CDR1 as ENHRY and CDR2 as SYGVKD. The CDR3 extends over 14 amino acids. CDR3 coding DNA: TGTGCCATCAGTGAGTCAGACAGGGCCGGGGAGCTGTTTTTT. It yields the protein CAISESDRAGELFF.

This clonotype was detected a few times. V and J are TRBV15 and TRBJ2-2; possibly TRBD1 for D (6 bases). The CDR3 covers 17 residues. V gave up 0 bases and J gave up 1 base, with 12 bases separating them. Looked up from germline, CDR1 is LNHNV and CDR2 is YYDKDF (reference sequence). The CDR3 is CATSRDLGTLNTGELFF. In DNA, the CDR3 is TGTGCCACCAGCAGAGATTTGGGGACATTGAACACCGGGGAGCTGTTTTTT.

The V call is TRBV20-1, the J call TRBJ2-7; 7 nucleotides match TRBD1. This CDR3 spans 12 amino acids. Looked up from germline, CDR1 is DFQATT and CDR2 is SNEGSKA (reference sequence). With 5 bases clipped from V and 2 bases from J, the junction kept 3 bases outside the gene matches. For the CDR3, the DNA is TGCAGTGCTCCGGACAGGACCTACGAGCAGTACTTC. Its translation: CSAPDRTYEQYF.

This clonotype was detected only a few times. V is TRBV25-1 and J is TRBJ2-7; 8 positions agree with TRBD1. The germline CDR1 and CDR2 sequences are MGHDK and SYGVNS. V was pared by 9 bases and J by 2 bases, with 9 bases of the junction left unmatched. This CDR3 spans 14 amino acids. In nucleotides, the CDR3 is TGTGCCAGGTATTTCGACAGGGGTCCCTACGAGCAGTACTTC. Residues: CARYFDRGPYEQYF.

CDR3 loop: CSASTGAQSYNEQFF. In DNA, the CDR3 is TGCAGTGCTAGCACTGGGGCGCAGTCCTACAATGAGCAGTTCTTC. The chain joins TRBV20-1 to TRBJ2-1, with D possibly being TRBD1 (5 bases). The CDR3 contains 15 residues. Germline-derived CDR1 and CDR2 are DFQATT and SNEGSKA (reference sequence). Trimming removed 3 bases from V and 1 base from J, with 13 bases in between.

V gene TRBV9 combines with J gene TRBJ2-1; 7 nucleotides match TRBD1. The CDR3 covers 17 residues. J gave up 0 bases and V 4 bases, and 10 bases lay outside the gene matches. Germline V gene data show CDR1 as SGDLS and CDR2 as YYNGEE. CDR3: CASSPTGQASSYNEQFF. For the CDR3, the DNA is TGTGCCAGCAGCCCAACAGGACAGGCCAGCTCCTACAATGAGCAGTTCTTC.

This clonotype came up many times. The chain combines TRBV29-1 with TRBJ2-5; 9 bases agree with TRBD2. Trimming removed 1 base from V and 2 bases from J; junction bases left unmatched: 11. The CDR3 totals 17 residues. CDR1 is SQVTM and CDR2 is ANQGSEA in the germline V gene. The CDR3 DNA sequence: TGCAGCGTTGAAGCGGAAGCGGGGGGCGCCGATCAAGAGACCCAGTACTTC. Residues: CSVEAEAGGADQETQYF. Complete variable domain (other parts from reference TRBV29-1 and TRBJ2-5): SAVISQKPSRDICQRGTSLTIQCQVDSQVTMMFWYRQQPGQSLTLIATANQGSEATYESGFVIDKFPISRPNLTFSTLTVSNMSPEDSSIYLCSVEAEAGGADQETQYFGPGTRLLVL.

A remark on this clonotype: A junction end diverges from the germline sequence, so it may reflect a read error. The CDR3: CAISPGTSGSSTDTQYF. In DNA, the CDR3 is TGTGCCATCAGTCCCGGGACTAGCGGGTCTAGCACAGATACGCAGTATTTT. The genes are TRBV2 and TRBJ2-3; 12 bases are a match to TRBD2. There are 17 residues in the CDR3. Germline assignment: CDR1 SNHLY and CDR2 FYNNEI.

This clonotype has more than one count but fewer than ten. The rearrangement links TRBV6-1 to TRBJ2-1, with D uncertain. The V gene lost 0 bases and the J gene lost 4 bases, with 4 bases spanning the gap. Germline lookup yields CDR1 MNHNS and CDR2 SASEGT. The CDR3 loop spans 13 amino acids. CDR3 sequence reads: CASSEARYNEQFF. CDR3 sequence (DNA): TGTGCCAGCAGTGAAGCGCGGTACAATGAGCAGTTCTTC.

This clonotype has a handful of counts. The V call is TRBV2, the J call TRBJ2-5; D is tentatively TRBD1 or TRBD2 (5 bases each). V lost 4 bases and J 3 bases, leaving 15 bases between the germline ends. The CDR3 runs 15 residues. Looked up from germline, CDR1 is SNHLY and CDR2 is FYNNEI. The CDR3 sequence is CASSVQGRTEETQYF. The DNA of the CDR3 is TGTGCCAGCAGTGTTCAGGGACGGACTGAAGAGACCCAGTACTTC.